The 30 T cell receptor beta chains in this list originate from one sample, sequenced in a study of cytomegalovirus exposure and HLA in healthy donors. This PCR relied on a set of 60 Vbeta primers and 13 Jbeta primers. Produced via immunoSEQ multiplex PCR; TCRdb's table is partial and in-frame only. Among about 130,000 clones, 72% were seen once, and the ten largest hold 3% to 4.5%. The sequencing sample was made of PBMCs. The receptors originated from a man between 25 and 39 years old in good health and CMV-seronegative.

The chain uses TRBV5-1 and TRBJ1-4, with 7 bases fitting TRBD1. This CDR3 spans 14 amino acids. Germline loops: CDR1 SGHRS, CDR2 YFSETQ. V trimming: 4 bases; J trimming: 5 bases; junction bases outside the gene matches: 5. The CDR3 nucleotides are TGCGCCAGCAGCGCGCAGGGGGTGAATGAAAAACTGTTTTTT. It specifies CASSAQGVNEKLFF.

CDR3 in DNA: TGTGCCATCAGAGAAGGACATGCCAGGGATACGCAGTATTTT. It specifies CAIREGHARDTQYF. The chain recombines TRBV10-3 with TRBJ2-3, with TRBD1 as a possible D gene (5 bases). The CDR3 sequence is 14 residues long. Trimming pared 6 bases from V and 6 bases from J, leaving 16 bases between. CDR1 is ENHRY and CDR2 is SYGVKD in the germline V gene.

The rearrangement joins TRBV5-4 to TRBJ2-3; 15 bases fit TRBD2. The trim removed 4 bases at V and 5 bases at J, leaving 8 bases unmatched. The CDR3 consists of 17 residues. In germline, CDR1 is SGHNT, CDR2 YYREEE (reference sequence). This CDR3 reads CASSRRTSGGARDTQYF. In DNA, the CDR3 is TGTGCCAGCAGCCGGCGGACTAGCGGGGGGGCCAGAGATACGCAGTATTTT.

The CDR3 loop reads CASIPRPGMNTEAFF. CDR3 bases: TGTGCCAGCATCCCTCGGCCAGGGATGAACACTGAAGCTTTCTTT. The rearrangement links TRBV27 to TRBJ1-1, with D perhaps matching TRBD1 (5 bases). The CDR3 contains 15 residues. Germline-derived CDR1 and CDR2 are MNHEY and SMNVEV (reference sequence). V gave up 7 bases and J gave up 0 bases, with 15 bases separating them.

The chain carries TRBV28 and TRBJ2-7; D perhaps matches TRBD1 (6 bases). CDR3 length equals 14 residues. Trimming left V 4 bases short and J 2 bases short, with 12 bases between. The germline V gene encodes CDR1 MDHEN and CDR2 SYDVKM. The CDR3 sequence: CASSSAGATYEQYF. DNA for the CDR3: TGTGCCAGCAGTTCGGCAGGGGCTACCTACGAGCAGTACTTC.

This chain joins TRBV16 and TRBJ2-7, with D perhaps TRBD1 (5 bases). The CDR3 extends over 15 amino acids. Trimming pared 8 bases from V and 1 base from J, leaving 18 bases between. Germline V gives CDR1 KGHSY, CDR2 FQNENV. The CDR3 bases are TGTGCCAGCCAGCGTAGACAGTCTCCTTCCTACGAGCAGTACTTC. Translation: CASQRRQSPSYEQYF.

This chain links TRBV28 with TRBJ2-2, with a possible D match to TRBD1 (6 bases). This CDR3 comprises 14 residues. CDR1 MDHEN and CDR2 SYDVKM come from the germline V gene. V lost 9 bases, J lost 8 bases, and 19 bases lay in between. CDR3 in DNA: TGTGCCAGTGAAGGGGGACACAGGAGGGGGGAGCTGTTTTTT. Encoded protein: CASEGGHRRGELFF.

The J gene is TRBJ2-7, the V gene TRBV28; a possible D gene is TRBD2 (5 bases). Germline V gene lookup returns CDR1 MDHEN and CDR2 SYDVKM. The V gene lost 6 bases and the J gene lost 5 bases, with 17 bases spanning the gap. The CDR3 spans 14 residues. As DNA, the CDR3 is TGTGCCAGCAGGCCTTATGGAGGTTCAAACGAGCAGTACTTC. It translates to CASRPYGGSNEQYF.

This chain uses TRBV6-5 with TRBJ2-1; 7 bases fit TRBD1. The CDR3 length is 13 residues. J was trimmed by 12 bases and V by 6 bases; bases with no gene match: 11. The germline V gene has CDR1 MNHEY and CDR2 SVGAGI. CDR3 DNA sequence: TGTGCCAGCAGAGAGACAGGGCTGAGGGTGCAGTTCTTC. It is translated as CASRETGLRVQFF.

The rearrangement links TRBV4-1 to TRBJ2-1, with TRBD2 matching 8 bases. V trimming: 4 bases; J trimming: 13 bases; junction bases outside the gene matches: 12. There are 14 residues in the CDR3. CDR1 is MGHRA, CDR2 YSYEKL, per germline. The CDR3 spells CASSPSAAGDDQFF. Here the CDR3 DNA reads TGCGCCAGCAGCCCTTCGGCAGCGGGGGACGATCAGTTCTTC.

Only one count was recorded for this clone. Its ends do not fully match the called genes, so a read error is possible. The V and J genes are TRBV7-7 and TRBJ2-7; 8 positions agree with TRBD1. The CDR3 spans 15 residues. The germline CDR1 and CDR2 sequences are SSHAT and FNYEAQ (reference sequence). CDR3 sequence reads: CASSLGQGGGYEQYF. CDR3 sequence (DNA): TGTGCTAGCAGCCTTGGACAGGGCGGCGGCTACGAGCAGTACTTC. The whole variable domain, remainder taken from reference TRBV7-7 and TRBJ2-7, is GAGVSQSPRYKVTKRGQDVTLRCDPISSHATLYWYQQALGQGPEFLTYFNYEAQPDKSGLPSDRFSAERPEGSISTLTIQRTEQRDSAMYRCASSLGQGGGYEQYFGPGTRLTVT.

V usage is TRBV5-8 and J usage is TRBJ2-7, with TRBD1 matching over 7 bases. Germline CDR1 reads SGHTS; CDR2 reads YDEGEE. The ends lost 2 bases at V and 7 bases at J; junction bases unmatched: 6. The CDR3 covers 13 residues. The CDR3 DNA reads as TGTGCCAGCAGCTTAGGCCTCAGGGGGGAGCAGTACTTC. Translation gives CASSLGLRGEQYF.

This clone was counted only a few times. V gene TRBV15 combines with J gene TRBJ1-5; no clear D gene. The CDR3 is made up of 15 amino acids. Trimming left V 0 bases short and J 0 bases short, with 6 bases between. Per germline, CDR1 LNHNV and CDR2 YYDKDF (reference sequence). CDR3 loop: CATSRDSNSNQPQHF. CDR3 nucleotide sequence: TGTGCCACCAGCAGAGACAGTAATAGCAATCAGCCCCAGCATTTT. The variable domain in full, completed from reference TRBV15 and TRBJ1-5, reads DAMVIQNPRYQVTQFGKPVTLSCSQTLNHNVMYWYQQKSSQAPKLLFHYYDKDFNNEADTPDNFQSRRPNTSFCFLDIRSPGLGDTAMYLCATSRDSNSNQPQHFGDGTRLSIL.

The chain joins TRBV19 to TRBJ1-1; TRBD1 might be the D (6 bases). The CDR3 has 15 residues. Looked up from germline, CDR1 is LNHDA and CDR2 is SQIVND (reference sequence). V gave up 5 bases and J gave up 1 base, with 14 bases separating them. In DNA, the CDR3 is TGTGCCAGTAGTCCCCGGGGGGCGAGGAACACTGAAGCTTTCTTT. It encodes CASSPRGARNTEAFF.

The J gene is TRBJ2-7, the V gene TRBV23-1, with D tentatively TRBD1 (5 bases). TRBV23-1 is an open reading frame, and its role is uncertain. The CDR3 is made up of 18 amino acids. V lost 2 bases to trimming and J lost 2 bases, with 22 bases between them. The CDR3 DNA reads TGCGCCAGCAGTCAAATCTGGGTTACCGGTGACAGACCCTACGAGCAGTACTTC. It is translated as CASSQIWVTGDRPYEQYF.

The chain carries TRBV5-6 and TRBJ2-5; D is unresolved. The DNA end is more similar to TRBJ2-7, so the J call may be wrong. The germline CDR1 and CDR2 sequences are SGHDT and YYEEEE. CDR3 size: 13 residues. CDR3 loop: CASSLDGSYEQYF. DNA of the CDR3: TGTGCCAGCAGCTTGGACGGTTCCTACGAGCAGTACTTC.

The chain recombines TRBV19 with TRBJ2-7; 8 bases agree with TRBD1. Germline-derived CDR1 and CDR2 are LNHDA and SQIVND (reference sequence). The CDR3 has 14 residues. V lost 5 bases and J lost 3; bases outside the gene matches: 6. Here the CDR3 reads CASSAQQGVYEQYF. The CDR3 DNA follows: TGTGCCAGTAGTGCCCAACAGGGGGTCTACGAGCAGTACTTC.

This clone occurred once. This chain connects TRBV6-1 to TRBJ2-2, with TRBD1 matching over 8 bases. The germline CDR1 and CDR2 sequences are MNHNS and SASEGT. CDR3 length: 18 residues. V shed 4 bases, J shed 8 bases, and the junction held 18 bases outside the gene matches. DNA of the CDR3: TGTGCCAGCAGTGCAGACAGGGGTCCCGCTATTCTACCGGGGGAGCTGTTTTTT. It yields the protein CASSADRGPAILPGELFF.

A few counts support this clone. The V gene is TRBV10-3, the J gene TRBJ2-1, with TRBD2 matching over 8 bases. CDR3 size: 17 residues. Germline CDR1 ENHRY, CDR2 SYGVKD. The V segment lost 4 bases and the J segment 0 bases; nucleotides outside the gene matches: 8. The DNA for the CDR3 is TGTGCCATCAGTGCGGTAGCGGGGAGGAGCTCCTACAATGAGCAGTTCTTC. Translation gives CAISAVAGRSSYNEQFF.

This clone was detected once. This chain links TRBV4-2 with TRBJ2-1, with TRBD2 matching over 12 bases. J lost 9 bases, V lost 3 bases, and 6 bases had no gene match. The CDR3 has 15 amino acids. The V gene's germline CDR1 is LGHNA and CDR2 YNFKEQ. The CDR3 DNA reads TGTGCCAGCAGCCAGGCTAGCGGGGGGGCCGGTGAGCAGTTCTTC. It codes for CASSQASGGAGEQFF.

The chain couples TRBV11-2 to TRBJ1-3; 9 bases line up with TRBD1. Germline V lookup: CDR1 SGHAT, CDR2 FQNNGV. The CDR3 runs 16 residues. The trim removed 1 base at V and 2 bases at J, leaving 3 bases unmatched. CDR3 region: CASSLAQGAAGNTIYF. For the CDR3, the DNA is TGTGCCAGCAGCTTAGCACAGGGGGCGGCTGGAAACACCATATATTTT.

The rearrangement uses TRBV6-1 and TRBJ2-1; TRBD1 might be the D (5 bases). Between the trimmed V and J ends, which lost 1 base and 8 bases, there was a span of 9 bases. The CDR3 totals 13 residues. Per germline, CDR1 MNHNS and CDR2 SASEGT. The CDR3 nucleotides read TGTGCCAGCAGTGAAGAGGACAACGATGAGCAGTTCTTC. The encoded protein is CASSEEDNDEQFF.

This clone was observed a single time. Written as DNA, the CDR3 is TGTGCCAGCAGTTACGAATGGGACAGTGAAGCTTTCTTT. Residues: CASSYEWDSEAFF. The chain uses TRBV6-6 and TRBJ1-1; TRBD1 aligns across 7 bases. Trimming took 2 bases from V and 7 from J; bases not matched to a gene: 4. The germline V gene encodes CDR1 MNHNY and CDR2 SVGAGI (reference sequence). There are 13 residues in the CDR3.

The rearrangement uses TRBV7-3 and TRBJ2-1; TRBD1 agrees at 7 bases. Germline loops: CDR1 SGHTA, CDR2 FQGTGA. The CDR3 contains 14 residues. Losses at the gene ends were 5 bases for V and 10 bases for J; bases not matched to a gene: 11. The CDR3 protein is CASSPRQGFSEQFF. CDR3 nucleotides: TGTGCCAGCAGCCCCCGACAGGGCTTTTCAGAGCAGTTCTTC.

The V and J genes are TRBV27 and TRBJ1-2, with TRBD1 identical over 7 bases. From germline, CDR1 is MNHEY and CDR2 SMNVEV (reference sequence). The CDR3 is 16 amino acids. After removal of 5 bases from V and 0 bases from J, the junction contained 9 bases not matched to a gene. In DNA form, the CDR3 reads TGTGCCAGCAGTCTACAGGGGACAAGAGCTAACTATGGCTACACCTTC. Residues: CASSLQGTRANYGYTF.

The chain combines TRBV5-4 with TRBJ2-3; TRBD1 matches 7 bases. The CDR3 sequence is 15 residues long. With 4 bases clipped from V and 0 bases from J, the junction kept 5 bases outside the gene matches. CDR1 SGHNT and CDR2 YYREEE come from the germline V gene (reference sequence). The CDR3 loop is CASSRQGSSTDTQYF. CDR3 DNA sequence: TGTGCCAGCAGCCGACAGGGATCTAGCACAGATACGCAGTATTTT. Drawing the rest from reference TRBV5-4 and TRBJ2-3, the complete variable domain is ETGVTQSPTHLIKTRGQQVTLRCSSQSGHNTVSWYQQALGQGPQFIFQYYREEENGRGNFPPRFSGLQFPNYSSELNVNALELDDSALYLCASSRQGSSTDTQYFGPGTRLTVL.

This chain uses TRBV27 with TRBJ2-3; D is perhaps TRBD2 (5 bases). Between the trimmed V and J ends, which lost 3 bases and 1 base, there was a span of 11 bases. This CDR3 is built from 15 residues. CDR1 and CDR2 from the germline V gene are MNHEY and SMNVEV (reference sequence). CDR3 nucleotides: TGTGCCAGCAGTTTTAGTCCCGGGGGCACAGATACGCAGTATTTT. This encodes CASSFSPGGTDTQYF.

V usage is TRBV4-2 and J usage is TRBJ1-3; D not certain. The length of the CDR3 is 15 residues. CDR1 is LGHNA and CDR2 is YNFKEQ in the germline V gene. Trimming stripped 1 base from V and 2 bases from J, with 9 bases between. CDR3 amino acids: CASSQVEPTGNTIYF. DNA for the CDR3: TGTGCCAGCAGCCAAGTAGAACCTACTGGAAACACCATATATTTT.

This chain uses TRBV11-2 with TRBJ2-1; D call uncertain. Germline lookup yields CDR1 SGHAT and CDR2 FQNNGV. This CDR3 comprises 16 residues. V lost 5 bases to trimming and J lost 9 bases, with 23 bases between them. The CDR3 DNA sequence: TGTGCCAGCAGCCCCCGTGCGACCCGGGTTCCGGTTGAGCAGTTCTTC. Translating it yields CASSPRATRVPVEQFF.

The chain is built from TRBV18 and TRBJ1-1, with 9 positions matching TRBD1. The CDR3 runs 14 residues. Germline lookup yields CDR1 KGHSH and CDR2 LQKENI. The trim removed 3 bases at V and 4 bases at J, leaving 3 bases unmatched. CDR3: CASSPLTGGTEAFF. The CDR3 DNA follows: TGTGCCAGCTCACCGTTGACAGGGGGCACTGAAGCTTTCTTT.